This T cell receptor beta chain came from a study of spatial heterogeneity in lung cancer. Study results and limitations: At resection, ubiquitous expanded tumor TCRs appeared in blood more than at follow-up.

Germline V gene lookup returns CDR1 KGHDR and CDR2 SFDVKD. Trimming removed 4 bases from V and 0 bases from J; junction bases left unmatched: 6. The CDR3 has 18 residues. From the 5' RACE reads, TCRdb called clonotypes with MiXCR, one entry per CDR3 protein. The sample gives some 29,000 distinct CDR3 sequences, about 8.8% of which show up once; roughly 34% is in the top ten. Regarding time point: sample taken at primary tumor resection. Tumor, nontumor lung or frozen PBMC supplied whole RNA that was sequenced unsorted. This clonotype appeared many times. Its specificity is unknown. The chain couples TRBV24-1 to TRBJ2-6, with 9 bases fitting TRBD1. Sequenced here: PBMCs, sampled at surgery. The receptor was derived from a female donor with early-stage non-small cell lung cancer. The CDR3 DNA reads TGTGCCACCAGTGACCCGGGACAGGGAGTCTCTGGGGCCAACGTCCTGACTTTC. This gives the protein CATSDPGQGVSGANVLTF.